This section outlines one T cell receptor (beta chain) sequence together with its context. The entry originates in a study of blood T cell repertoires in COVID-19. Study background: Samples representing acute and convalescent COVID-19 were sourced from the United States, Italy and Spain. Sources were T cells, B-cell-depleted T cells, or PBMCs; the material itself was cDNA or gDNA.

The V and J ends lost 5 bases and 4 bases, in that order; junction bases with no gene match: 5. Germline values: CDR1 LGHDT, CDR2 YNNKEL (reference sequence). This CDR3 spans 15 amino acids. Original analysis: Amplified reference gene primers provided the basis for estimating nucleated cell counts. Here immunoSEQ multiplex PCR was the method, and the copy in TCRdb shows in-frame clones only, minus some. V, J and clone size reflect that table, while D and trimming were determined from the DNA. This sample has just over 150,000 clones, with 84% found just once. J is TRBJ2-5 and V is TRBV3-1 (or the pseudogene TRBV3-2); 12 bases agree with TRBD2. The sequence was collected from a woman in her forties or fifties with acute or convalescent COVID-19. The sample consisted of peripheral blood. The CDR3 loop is CASSSSGGAAETQYF. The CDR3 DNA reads TGTGCCAGCAGCTCTAGCGGGGGGGCCGCAGAGACCCAGTACTTC.